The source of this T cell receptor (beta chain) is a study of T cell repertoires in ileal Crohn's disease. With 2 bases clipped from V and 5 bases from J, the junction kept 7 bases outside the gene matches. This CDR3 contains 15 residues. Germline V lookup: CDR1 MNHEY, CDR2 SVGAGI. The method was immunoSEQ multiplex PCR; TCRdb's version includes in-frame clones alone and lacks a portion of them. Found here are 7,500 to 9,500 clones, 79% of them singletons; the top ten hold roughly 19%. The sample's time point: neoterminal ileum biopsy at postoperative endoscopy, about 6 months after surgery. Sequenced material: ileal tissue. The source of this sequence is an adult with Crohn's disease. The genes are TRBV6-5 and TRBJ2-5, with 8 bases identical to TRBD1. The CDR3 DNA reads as TGTGCCAGCAGTTACGGGGACAGGCTATTCGAGACCCAGTACTTC. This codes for CASSYGDRLFETQYF.